The clone carrying this T cell receptor beta chain was detected a few times. The Seattle site enrolled patients during active infection and followed them longitudinally. This sample is part of a study of blood T cell repertoires in COVID-19. Study background: Samples representing acute and convalescent COVID-19 were sourced from the United States, Italy and Spain. PBMCs, B-cell-depleted T cells, or T cells provided the cDNA or gDNA that made up the material.

The CDR3 covers 16 residues. J gave up 5 bases and V 2 bases, and 7 bases lay outside the gene matches. Germline values: CDR1 LGHNT, CDR2 FRNRAP. The authors' processing: Quantification of nucleated cells was approximated via reference gene primer amplification. TCRdb's copy holds only in-frame clones and misses some; the assay was immunoSEQ multiplex PCR. Clone size and V and J calls were adopted from that table, with D and trimming inferred from the DNA. Of around 52,000 clones in the sample, roughly 90% were seen once. The TCR was taken from a woman of 80 years or more with COVID-19, enrolled during active disease. V is TRBV12-5 and J is TRBJ1-5; TRBD1 matches at 9 bases. The source material was peripheral blood. The CDR3 loop is CASGLLGTGTHQPQHF. The CDR3 DNA is TGTGCTAGTGGTTTGTTAGGGACAGGGACCCATCAGCCCCAGCATTTT. The complete variable domain, with remaining parts taken from reference TRBV12-5 and TRBJ1-5, reads DARVTQTPRHKVTEMGQEVTMRCQPILGHNTVFWYRQTMMQGLELLAYFRNRAPLDDSGMPKDRFSAEMPDATLATLKIQPSEPRDSAVYFCASGLLGTGTHQPQHFGDGTRLSIL.